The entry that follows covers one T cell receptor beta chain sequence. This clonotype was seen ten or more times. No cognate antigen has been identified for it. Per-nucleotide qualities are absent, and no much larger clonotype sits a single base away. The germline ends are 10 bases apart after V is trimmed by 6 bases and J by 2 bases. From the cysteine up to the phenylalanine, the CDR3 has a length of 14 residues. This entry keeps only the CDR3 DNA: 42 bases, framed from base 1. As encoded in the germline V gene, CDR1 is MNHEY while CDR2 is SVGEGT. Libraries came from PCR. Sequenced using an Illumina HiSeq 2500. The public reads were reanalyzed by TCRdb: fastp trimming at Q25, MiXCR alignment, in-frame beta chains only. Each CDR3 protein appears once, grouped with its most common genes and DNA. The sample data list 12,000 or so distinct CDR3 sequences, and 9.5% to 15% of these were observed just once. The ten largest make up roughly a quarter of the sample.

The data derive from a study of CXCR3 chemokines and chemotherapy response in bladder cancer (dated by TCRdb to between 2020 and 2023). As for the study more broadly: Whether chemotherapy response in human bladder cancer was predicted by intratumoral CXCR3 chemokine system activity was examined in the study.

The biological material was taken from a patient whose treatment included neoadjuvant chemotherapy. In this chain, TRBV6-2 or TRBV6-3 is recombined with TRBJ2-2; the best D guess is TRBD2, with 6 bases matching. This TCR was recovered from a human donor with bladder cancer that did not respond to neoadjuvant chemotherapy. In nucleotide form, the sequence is TGTGCCAGCAGACCCGGGACTAACACCGGGGAGCTGTTTTTT. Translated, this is CASRPGTNTGELFF.